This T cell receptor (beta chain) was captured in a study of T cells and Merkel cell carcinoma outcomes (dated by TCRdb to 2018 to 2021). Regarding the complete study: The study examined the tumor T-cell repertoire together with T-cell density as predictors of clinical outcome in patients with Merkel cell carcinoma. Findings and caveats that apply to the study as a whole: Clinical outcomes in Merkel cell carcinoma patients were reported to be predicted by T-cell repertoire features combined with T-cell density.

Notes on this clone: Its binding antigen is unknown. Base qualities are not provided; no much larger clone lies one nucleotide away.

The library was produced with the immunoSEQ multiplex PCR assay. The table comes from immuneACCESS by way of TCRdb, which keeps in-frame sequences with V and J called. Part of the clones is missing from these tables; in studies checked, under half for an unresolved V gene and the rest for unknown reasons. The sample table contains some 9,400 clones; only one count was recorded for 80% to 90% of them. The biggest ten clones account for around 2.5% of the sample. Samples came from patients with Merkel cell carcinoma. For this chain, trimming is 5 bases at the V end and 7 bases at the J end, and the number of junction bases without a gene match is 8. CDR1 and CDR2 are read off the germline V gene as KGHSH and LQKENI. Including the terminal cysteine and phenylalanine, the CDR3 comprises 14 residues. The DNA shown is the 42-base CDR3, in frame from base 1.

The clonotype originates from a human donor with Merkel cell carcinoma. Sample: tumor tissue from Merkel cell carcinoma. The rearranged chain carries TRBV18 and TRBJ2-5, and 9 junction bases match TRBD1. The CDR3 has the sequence CASSTQGAEGTQYF. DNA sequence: TGTGCCAGCTCAACACAGGGGGCCGAGGGGACCCAGTACTTC.